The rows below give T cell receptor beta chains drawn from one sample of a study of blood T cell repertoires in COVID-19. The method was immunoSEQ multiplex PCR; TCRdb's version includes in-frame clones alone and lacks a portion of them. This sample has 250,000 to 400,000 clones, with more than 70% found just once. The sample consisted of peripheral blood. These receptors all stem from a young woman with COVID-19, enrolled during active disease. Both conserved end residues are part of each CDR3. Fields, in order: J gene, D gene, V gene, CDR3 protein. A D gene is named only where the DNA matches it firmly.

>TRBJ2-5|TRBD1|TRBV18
CASSPGQGNRETQYF
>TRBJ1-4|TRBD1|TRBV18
CASSQDRGTNEKLFF
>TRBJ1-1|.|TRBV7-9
CASSPTGQNTEAFF
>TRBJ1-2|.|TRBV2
CASRGQTDGYTF
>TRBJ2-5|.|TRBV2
CASTRNGQIIGETQYF
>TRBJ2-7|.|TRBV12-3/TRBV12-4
CASSSPGYEQYF
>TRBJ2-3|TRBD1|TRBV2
CASSADRGRDTQYF
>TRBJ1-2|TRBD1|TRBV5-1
CANATGVGYGYTF
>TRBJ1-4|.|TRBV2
CASSEVYEATNEKLFF
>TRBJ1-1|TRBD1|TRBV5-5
CASTRDSTNTEAFF
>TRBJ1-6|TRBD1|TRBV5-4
CASSRTGDANSPLHF
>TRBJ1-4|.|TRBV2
CASGQEKLFF
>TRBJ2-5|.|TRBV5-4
CASSFGLIQETQYF
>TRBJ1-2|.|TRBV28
CASTSANYGYTF
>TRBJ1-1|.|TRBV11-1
CASSWVQGRTEAFF
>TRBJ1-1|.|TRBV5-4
CASSLSTGLRTEAFF
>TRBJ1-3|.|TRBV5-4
CASTAGGAAGNTIYF
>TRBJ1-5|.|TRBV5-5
CASSLLVSGNQPQHF
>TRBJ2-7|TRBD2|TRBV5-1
CASSLGAGDPEQYF
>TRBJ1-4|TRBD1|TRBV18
CASSSGTGEKLFF
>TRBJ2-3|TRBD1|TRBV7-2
CASSLRGGFTDTQYF
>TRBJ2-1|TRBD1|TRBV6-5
CASSISGGNEQFF
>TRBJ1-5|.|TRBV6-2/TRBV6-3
CASSHGAGPLRGNQPQHF
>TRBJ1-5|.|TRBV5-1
CASSLDGTPSNQPQHF
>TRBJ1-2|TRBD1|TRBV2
CASSATGTGGGYTF
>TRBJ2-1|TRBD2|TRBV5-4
CASSSGGSSYNEQFF
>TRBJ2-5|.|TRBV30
CAWSAQETQYF
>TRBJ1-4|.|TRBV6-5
CASSYGGTTNEKLFF
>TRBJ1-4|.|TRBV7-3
CASSLRRTYEKLFF
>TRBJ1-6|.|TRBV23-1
CASVRTEDSPLHF
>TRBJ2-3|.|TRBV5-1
CASSLRDITDTQYF
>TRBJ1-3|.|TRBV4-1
CASSQDQSSYLARENTIYF
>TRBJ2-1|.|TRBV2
CASTPDEGGNNEQFF
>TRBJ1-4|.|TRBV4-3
CASSQEKVPPRGASEKLFF
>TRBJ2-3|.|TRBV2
CASSVLTSSSSTDTQYF
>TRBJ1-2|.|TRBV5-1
CASSSDRYGYTF
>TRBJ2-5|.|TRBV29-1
CSVVPQGRQETQYF
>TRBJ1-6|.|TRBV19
CASSMSGRGNSPLHF
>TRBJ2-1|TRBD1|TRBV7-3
CASSGDRAGYNEQFF
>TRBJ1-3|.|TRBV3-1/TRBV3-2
CASSPRGGHSGNTIYF
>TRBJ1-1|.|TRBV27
CASTPSAVNTEAFF
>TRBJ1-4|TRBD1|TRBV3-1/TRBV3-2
CASSQRGQVEKLFF
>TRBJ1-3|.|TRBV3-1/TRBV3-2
CASSQDLFSGNTIYF
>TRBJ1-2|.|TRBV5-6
CASSLARTPTNGYTF
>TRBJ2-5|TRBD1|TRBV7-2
CASSLVGQGALQETQYF
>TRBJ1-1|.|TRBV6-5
CASGHANTEAFF
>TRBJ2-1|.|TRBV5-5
CASSFTGDNEQFF
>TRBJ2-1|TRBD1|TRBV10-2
CASRDSGNEQFF
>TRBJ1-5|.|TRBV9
CASSPGGGNQPQHF
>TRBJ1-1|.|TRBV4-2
CASSPPSITEAFF
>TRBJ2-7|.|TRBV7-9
CASSLEYNEQYF
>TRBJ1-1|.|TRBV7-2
CASSHQGRVRDTEAFF
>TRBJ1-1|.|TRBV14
CASSQADMNTEAFF